The clone carrying this TCR beta chain was observed a few times. Generated by immunoSEQ multiplex PCR, the TCRdb table keeps only in-frame clones and is missing some. The data hold 300,000 to 400,000 clones, with 75% to 90% observed a single time. This sample was taken from a study of blood T cell repertoires in COVID-19. Deletions cut 4 bases from V and 2 bases from J, with 6 bases between. The CDR3 sequence is 13 residues long. The specimen was peripheral blood. This chain uses TRBV12-3 or TRBV12-4 with TRBJ1-3; D unclear. The origin of this receptor is a woman aged 55-75 years with COVID-19, enrolled during active disease. DNA for the CDR3: TGTGCCAGCAGTTACGAGGCTGGAAACACCATATATTTT. Its translation: CASSYEAGNTIYF.